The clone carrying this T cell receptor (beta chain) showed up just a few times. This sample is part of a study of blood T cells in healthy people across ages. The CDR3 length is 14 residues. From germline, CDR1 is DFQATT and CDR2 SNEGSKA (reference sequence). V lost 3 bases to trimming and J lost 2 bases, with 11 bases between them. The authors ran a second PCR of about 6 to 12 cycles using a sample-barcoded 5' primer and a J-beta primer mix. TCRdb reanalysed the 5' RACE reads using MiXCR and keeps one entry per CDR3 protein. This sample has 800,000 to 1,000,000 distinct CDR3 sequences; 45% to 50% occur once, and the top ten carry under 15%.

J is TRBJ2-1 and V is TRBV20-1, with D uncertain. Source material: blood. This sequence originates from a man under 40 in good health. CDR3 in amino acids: CSARVSRTYNEQFF. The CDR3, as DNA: TGCAGTGCTAGGGTTAGCCGTACCTACAATGAGCAGTTCTTC.